A single sample is the source of the 25 T cell receptor beta chains below, sequenced in a study of shared clonotypes between healthy human individuals (dated by TCRdb to between 2020 and 2021). For the CD8 naive samples, CD45RO-negative cells were positively selected for CCR7, yielding a CD45RA+CCR7+ population from which TemRA cells were excluded. The protocol used for the library was the immunoSEQ multiplex PCR assay. TCRdb's version of the immuneACCESS table is confined to in-frame rearrangements and falls short of the full clone set. An unresolved V gene accounts for under half of the shortfall where checked; the remainder is of unknown origin. The sample table records more than 600,000 clones; just over 90% of these occur just once. The biggest ten clones account for nearly 25% of the sample. Sequencing used naive CD8+ T cells sorted from blood. The label giving this sample's cell subset or site can be read as: CD45RA+CCR7+. Receptors were obtained from a man aged 25-45 years in good health.

This chain uses TRBV9 with TRBJ2-2; D gene unclear. In germline, CDR1 is SGDLS, CDR2 YYNGEE. The CDR3 is made up of 16 amino acids. Trimming took 3 bases from V and 0 from J, leaving 12 bases between them. This CDR3 reads CASSATRTANTGELFF. CDR3 bases: TGTGCCAGCAGCGCAACCAGGACCGCGAACACCGGGGAGCTGTTTTTT.

V usage is TRBV7-8 and J usage is TRBJ2-1, with 10 nucleotides matching TRBD2. V shed 5 bases and J 5 bases; nucleotides not matched to a gene: 18. CDR1 and CDR2 (germline): SGHVS, FQNEAQ. CDR3 length: 19 amino acids. This chain's CDR3 is CASSLWEAGGSRVHNEQFF. CDR3 bases: TGTGCCAGCAGCCTATGGGAAGCGGGAGGGTCCAGGGTGCACAATGAGCAGTTCTTC. Full variable domain (remainder filled in from reference TRBV7-8 and TRBJ2-1): GAGVSQSPRYKVAKRGQDVALRCDPISGHVSLFWYQQALGQGPEFLTYFQNEAQLDKSGLPSDRFFAERPEGSVSTLKIQRTQQEDSAVYLCASSLWEAGGSRVHNEQFFGPGTRLTVL.

The chain employs TRBV30 and TRBJ2-3; TRBD2 matches 13 bases. This CDR3 is 16 amino acids long. Germline trimming cut 8 bases from V and 2 bases from J; bases unmatched to any gene: 10. CDR1 is GTSNPN and CDR2 is SVGIG in the germline V gene (reference sequence). CDR3 loop: CARNSGTSGTTDTQYF. The CDR3 DNA sequence: TGTGCCAGAAATTCCGGGACTAGCGGGACCACAGATACGCAGTATTTT.

On this clone itself: Other DNA sequences in this specimen translate into the identical CDR3. The J gene is TRBJ2-1, the V gene TRBV7-9; 14 bases match TRBD2. There are 15 residues in the CDR3. Germline CDR1 SEHNR, CDR2 FQNEAQ (reference sequence). V trimming: 5 bases; J trimming: 6 bases; junction bases outside the gene matches: 3. The DNA for the CDR3 is TGTGCCAGCAGCCCCGGGACTAGCGGGAGCAATGAGCAGTTCTTC. It yields the protein CASSPGTSGSNEQFF.

Only one count was recorded for this clone. V usage is TRBV5-1 and J usage is TRBJ2-7, with TRBD2 matching over 8 bases. The V gene end was trimmed by 6 bases and the J gene end by 0 bases; junction bases not matched to a gene: 11. Germline V gene lookup returns CDR1 SGHRS and CDR2 YFSETQ. CDR3 length: 16 amino acids. The CDR3 loop is CASTSSGGVSSYEQYF. The CDR3 DNA is TGCGCCAGCACCTCCTCGGGAGGGGTGAGCTCCTACGAGCAGTACTTC.

For this clone: This CDR3 is also generated by other DNA sequences in the sample. This chain uses TRBV27 with TRBJ2-1, with D hard to call. The V gene lost 5 bases and the J gene lost 6 bases, with 11 bases spanning the gap. Germline V gives CDR1 MNHEY, CDR2 SMNVEV (reference sequence). The CDR3 is 13 amino acids. DNA of the CDR3: TGTGCCAGCAGTCTCTCTGCCCGCAATGAGCAGTTCTTC. Translated: CASSLSARNEQFF.

The genes are TRBV4-1 and TRBJ1-2, with TRBD1 as a possible D gene (5 bases). With 0 bases removed from V and 4 bases from J, the gap between germline ends came to 15 bases. This CDR3 has 16 amino acids. CDR1 and CDR2 (germline): MGHRA, YSYEKL. The DNA of the CDR3 is TGCGCCAGCAGCCAAGACGCTTCGGGGGTTGCCTATGGCTACACCTTC. This encodes CASSQDASGVAYGYTF.

This clone is a singleton in its sample. The chain couples TRBV5-8 to TRBJ2-7; 8 bases are shared with TRBD1. Germline values: CDR1 SGHTS, CDR2 YDEGEE. Trimming took 4 bases from V and 4 from J; bases not matched to a gene: 7. The CDR3 is 14 amino acids. CDR3 nucleotides: TGTGCCAGCAGCATACGGACAGGGAGATACGAGCAGTACTTC. The encoded protein is CASSIRTGRYEQYF.

The chain uses TRBV28 and TRBJ2-4, with a tentative D call TRBD1 (6 bases). Germline values: CDR1 MDHEN, CDR2 SYDVKM. The V end was cut by 3 bases, the J end by 5 bases, with 8 bases between. The CDR3 covers 13 residues. CDR3 in amino acids: CASSFSGENIQYF. The CDR3 nucleotides are TGTGCCAGCAGTTTCTCAGGGGAAAACATTCAGTACTTC.

The chain has TRBV7-9 and TRBJ2-4; TRBD2 matches 13 bases. The CDR3 spans 19 residues. Germline V gene lookup returns CDR1 SEHNR and CDR2 FQNEAQ (reference sequence). J lost 1 base, V lost 5 bases, and 11 bases had no gene match. CDR3 residues: CASSPRLAGGGSAKNIQYF. CDR3 nucleotide sequence: TGTGCCAGCAGCCCGAGACTAGCGGGAGGTGGTTCTGCCAAAAACATTCAGTACTTC.

This clone was picked up one time. The V call is TRBV2, the J call TRBJ2-7; TRBD1 agrees at 8 bases. This CDR3 region has 15 residues. V was clipped by 0 bases and J by 3 bases; unmatched bases: 4. Per the germline V gene, CDR1 is SNHLY and CDR2 is FYNNEI. CDR3 sequence reads: CASSEAAGGFYEQYF. The CDR3 bases are TGTGCCAGCAGTGAAGCGGCAGGGGGCTTCTACGAGCAGTACTTC.

This clone was recorded once. This chain joins TRBV28 and TRBJ2-1, with TRBD2 matching 13 bases. J gave up 4 bases and V 3 bases, and 6 bases lay outside the gene matches. Germline V gives CDR1 MDHEN, CDR2 SYDVKM. The CDR3 runs 17 residues. The CDR3 loop is CASSLRGLAGVYNEQFF. CDR3 DNA sequence: TGTGCCAGCAGTTTGAGAGGACTAGCGGGAGTGTACAATGAGCAGTTCTTC.

V is TRBV2 and J is TRBJ2-1, with no clear D. Germline V gives CDR1 SNHLY, CDR2 FYNNEI. Trimming cost V 3 bases and J 2 bases, with 11 bases left between them. The CDR3 is made up of 15 amino acids. The CDR3 loop reads CASSEFGSAYNEQFF. The CDR3 DNA follows: TGTGCCAGCAGTGAGTTTGGATCTGCCTACAATGAGCAGTTCTTC.

The V call is TRBV15, the J call TRBJ2-3; a weak D match, TRBD1 (6 bases). This CDR3 spans 14 amino acids. Trimming shortened V by 9 bases and J by 3 bases, and 16 bases separated the two germline ends. Per germline, CDR1 LNHNV and CDR2 YYDKDF (reference sequence). CDR3 nucleotide sequence: TGTGCCACAAGGTGGGGGCGCGTAACAGATACGCAGTATTTT. It yields the protein CATRWGRVTDTQYF.

The gene calls are TRBV9 and TRBJ1-1, with D perhaps matching TRBD1 (5 bases). The CDR3 has 14 amino acids. Trimming left V 4 bases short and J 6 bases short, with 16 bases between. Germline-derived CDR1 and CDR2 are SGDLS and YYNGEE. The CDR3 here is CASSLGGEGAEAFF. CDR3 coding DNA: TGTGCCAGCAGCCTCGGGGGTGAGGGAGCTGAAGCTTTCTTT.

The gene calls are TRBV29-1 and TRBJ2-7; 8 bases map to TRBD1. The CDR3 runs to 11 residues. J gave up 6 bases and V 7 bases, and 5 bases lay outside the gene matches. Germline V gene sequence: CDR1 SQVTM, CDR2 ANQGSEA. CDR3 sequence (DNA): TGCAGCGCCCAACAGGGGGGCGAGCAGTACTTC. This gives the protein CSAQQGGEQYF.

The chain combines TRBV11-2 with TRBJ2-3; D unclear. This CDR3 is 17 amino acids long. V lost 3 bases, J lost 0 bases, and 16 bases lay in between. Germline V gives CDR1 SGHAT, CDR2 FQNNGV. The CDR3 loop is CASSFSPHRASTDTQYF. The CDR3 DNA follows: TGTGCCAGCAGCTTTTCCCCCCACCGAGCTAGCACAGATACGCAGTATTTT.

The chain uses TRBV7-7 and TRBJ2-5; 12 bases match TRBD2. Per germline, CDR1 SSHAT and CDR2 FNYEAQ (reference sequence). Germline trimming cut 1 base from V and 2 bases from J; bases unmatched to any gene: 8. The CDR3 contains 18 residues. CDR3 sequence reads: CASSLGLAGDFLQETQYF. For the CDR3, the DNA is TGTGCCAGCAGCTTAGGACTAGCGGGAGACTTCCTTCAAGAGACCCAGTACTTC.

The chain has TRBV19 and TRBJ1-1; no reliable D call. V dropped 3 bases and J dropped 5 bases, with 13 bases sitting between them. Germline-derived CDR1 and CDR2 are LNHDA and SQIVND (reference sequence). The CDR3 sequence is 14 residues long. The DNA of the CDR3 is TGTGCCAGTAGTATCAGTCAGTCGGGGACTGAAGCTTTCTTT. It translates to CASSISQSGTEAFF.

The chain employs TRBV11-2 and TRBJ2-1, with 7 bases identical to TRBD2. The CDR3 covers 14 residues. The V gene's germline CDR1 is SGHAT and CDR2 FQNNGV. J lost 10 bases, V lost 5 bases, and 11 bases had no gene match. The chain's CDR3 is CASSPRLASVEQFF. The CDR3 coding sequence is TGTGCCAGCAGCCCCCGACTAGCATCGGTAGAGCAGTTCTTC.

The chain is built from TRBV11-2 and TRBJ1-1, with TRBD1 matching 9 bases. This CDR3 spans 19 amino acids. Trimming at V came to 1 base and at J to 1 base, leaving 13 bases not matched to a gene. Germline-derived CDR1 and CDR2 are SGHAT and FQNNGV. CDR3 sequence reads: CASSLALLGTGWGNTEAFF. The CDR3 DNA reads TGTGCCAGCAGCTTAGCCTTACTCGGGACAGGGTGGGGGAACACTGAAGCTTTCTTT.

This sequence joins TRBV29-1 and TRBJ2-7; D is perhaps TRBD1 (6 bases). The V end lost 6 bases, the J end lost 2 bases, and 14 bases lay between the germline ends. Germline V CDR1 and CDR2: SQVTM, ANQGSEA. The CDR3 is 13 residues long. As DNA, the CDR3 is TGCAGCGTCAACACCGGGACACCCTACGAGCAGTACTTC. This encodes CSVNTGTPYEQYF.

The rearrangement joins TRBV19 to TRBJ2-5; 9 positions agree with TRBD1. Germline V CDR1 and CDR2: LNHDA, SQIVND (reference sequence). The CDR3 has 15 residues. Losses at the gene ends were 2 bases for V and 4 bases for J; bases not matched to a gene: 5. The CDR3 loop reads CASSIWDRVGETQYF. The CDR3 bases are TGTGCCAGTAGTATATGGGACAGGGTGGGAGAGACCCAGTACTTC.

The rearrangement links TRBV2 to TRBJ2-7, with D perhaps TRBD1 or TRBD2 (7 bases each). CDR3 size: 14 residues. Trimming removed 6 bases at V and 4 bases at J, with 16 bases between. Germline values: CDR1 SNHLY, CDR2 FYNNEI. CDR3 coding DNA: TGTGCCAGCAGACCCAGGGGGGGATTTTACGAGCAGTACTTC. It yields the protein CASRPRGGFYEQYF.

The CDR3 is CASSDGREREAFF. The CDR3 coding sequence is TGTGCCAGCAGTGATGGCAGGGAGAGGGAAGCTTTCTTT. The J gene is TRBJ1-1, the V gene TRBV6-1; the D gene is possibly TRBD1 (5 bases). There are 13 residues in the CDR3. CDR1 MNHNS and CDR2 SASEGT come from the germline V gene. V was trimmed by 3 bases and J by 8 bases, leaving 13 bases between them.